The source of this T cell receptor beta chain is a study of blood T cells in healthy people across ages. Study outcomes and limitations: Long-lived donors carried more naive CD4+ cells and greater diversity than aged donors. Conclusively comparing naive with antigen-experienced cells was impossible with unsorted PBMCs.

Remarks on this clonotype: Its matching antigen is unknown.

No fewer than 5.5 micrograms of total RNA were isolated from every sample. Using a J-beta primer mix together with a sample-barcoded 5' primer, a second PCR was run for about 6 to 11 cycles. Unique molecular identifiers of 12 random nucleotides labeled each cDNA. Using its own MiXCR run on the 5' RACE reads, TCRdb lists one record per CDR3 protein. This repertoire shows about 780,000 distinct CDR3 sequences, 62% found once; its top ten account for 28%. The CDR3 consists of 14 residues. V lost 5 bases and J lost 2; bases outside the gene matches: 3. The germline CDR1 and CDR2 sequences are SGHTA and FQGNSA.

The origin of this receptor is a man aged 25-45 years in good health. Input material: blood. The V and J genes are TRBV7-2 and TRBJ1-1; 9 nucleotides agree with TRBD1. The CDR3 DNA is TGTGCCAGCAGCAAGACAGGGGGTAACACTGAAGCTTTCTTT. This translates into CASSKTGGNTEAFF.